The next 29 T cell receptor beta chains were all read from a single sample in a study of OX40 agonist ivuxolimab in advanced cancers. Using immunoSEQ multiplex PCR, the repertoire was profiled, and TCRdb retains in-frame clones only, with some absent. This sample has more than 60,000 clones, with 75% to 90% found just once. The sample in question was CD4+ or CD8+ T cells sorted from blood, obtained in a trial of the OX40 agonist ivuxolimab. The receptors derive from an adult with an advanced solid tumor such as melanoma, head and neck, liver or kidney cancer.

This chain joins TRBV6-6 and TRBJ2-7; D might be TRBD1 or TRBD2, each matching 5 bases. Germline values: CDR1 MNHNY, CDR2 SVGAGI (reference sequence). The CDR3 loop spans 15 amino acids. V was pared by 0 bases and J by 5 bases, with 14 bases between. CDR3 bases: TGTGCCAGCAGTTACTCGACGGGGCTCTTGGACGAGCAGTACTTC. This translates into CASSYSTGLLDEQYF.

The chain joins TRBV30 to TRBJ2-3; D perhaps matches TRBD2 (7 bases). Deletions cut 2 bases from V and 3 bases from J, with 15 bases between. The CDR3 length is 15 residues. Per germline, CDR1 GTSNPN and CDR2 SVGIG (reference sequence). Here the CDR3 reads CAWSWEGGPTDTQYF. For the CDR3, the DNA is TGTGCCTGGAGTTGGGAGGGGGGCCCAACAGATACGCAGTATTTT.

The rearrangement uses TRBV9 and TRBJ2-3; D perhaps matches TRBD2 (5 bases). The CDR3 covers 13 residues. Looked up from germline, CDR1 is SGDLS and CDR2 is YYNGEE. V gave up 7 bases and J gave up 9 bases, with 18 bases separating them. CDR3 nucleotide sequence: TGTGCCAGCCATTTCCTTAGCGACAAGACGCAGTATTTT. The encoded protein is CASHFLSDKTQYF. Complete variable domain (other parts from reference TRBV9 and TRBJ2-3): DSGVTQTPKHLITATGQRVTLRCSPRSGDLSVYWYQQSLDQGLQFLIQYYNGEERAKGNILERFSAQQFPDLHSELNLSSLELGDSALYFCASHFLSDKTQYFGPGTRLTVL.

The rearrangement uses TRBV7-9 and TRBJ2-7, with a weak D call TRBD1 (5 bases). Trimming removed 5 bases from V and 2 bases from J, with 19 bases in between. CDR1 and CDR2 (germline): SEHNR, FQNEAQ (reference sequence). The CDR3 runs to 16 residues. The DNA of the CDR3 is TGTGCCAGCAGCGGACCACAGGAGCGATTCGCCTACGAGCAGTACTTC. As protein: CASSGPQERFAYEQYF. Filled out from reference TRBV7-9 and TRBJ2-7, the complete variable domain reads DTGVSQNPRHKITKRGQNVTFRCDPISEHNRLYWYRQTLGQGPEFLTYFQNEAQLEKSRLLSDRFSAERPKGSFSTLEIQRTEQGDSAMYLCASSGPQERFAYEQYFGPGTRLTVT.

The chain links TRBV4-1 to TRBJ2-2, with D unresolved. The V end lost 3 bases, the J end lost 1 base, and 6 bases lay between the germline ends. The CDR3 runs to 14 residues. Germline-derived CDR1 and CDR2 are MGHRA and YSYEKL. CDR3 loop: CASSHGRNTGELFF. The CDR3 DNA reads as TGCGCCAGCAGCCATGGCAGGAACACCGGGGAGCTGTTTTTT.

The V gene is TRBV5-6, the J gene TRBJ1-2; maybe TRBD1 (6 bases). V lost 0 bases, J lost 8 bases, and 11 bases lay in between. Germline V CDR1 and CDR2: SGHDT, YYEEEE. The CDR3 extends over 13 amino acids. CDR3 DNA: TGTGCCAGCAGCTTGGGACAGGCCTTGGGCTACACCTTC. Translated, it gives CASSLGQALGYTF.

The V call is TRBV5-5, the J call TRBJ2-7, with 7 bases lining up with TRBD1. Losses at the gene ends were 2 bases for V and 5 bases for J; bases not matched to a gene: 10. Germline loops: CDR1 SGHKS, CDR2 YYEKEE (reference sequence). This CDR3 contains 15 residues. The DNA for the CDR3 is TGTGCCAGCAGCTTAGACAGGGTAGTGTTCGACGAGCAGTACTTC. This gives the protein CASSLDRVVFDEQYF.

The chain has TRBV28 and TRBJ2-7, with 11 bases that match TRBD1. The V segment lost 6 bases and the J segment 2 bases; nucleotides outside the gene matches: 6. The CDR3 runs 15 residues. In germline, CDR1 is MDHEN, CDR2 SYDVKM. The CDR3: CASSLGGQGAYEQYF. The CDR3 DNA follows: TGTGCCAGCAGCTTAGGGGGACAGGGGGCCTACGAGCAGTACTTC.

The V gene is TRBV7-9, the J gene TRBJ2-7; no firm D call. CDR1 SEHNR and CDR2 FQNEAQ come from the germline V gene (reference sequence). This CDR3 region has 14 residues. The V and J ends lost 5 bases and 2 bases respectively, with 13 bases between them. The CDR3 loop reads CASSPPGIPYEQYF. DNA for the CDR3: TGTGCCAGCAGCCCTCCTGGTATCCCCTACGAGCAGTACTTC. Filled out from reference TRBV7-9 and TRBJ2-7, the complete variable domain reads DTGVSQNPRHKITKRGQNVTFRCDPISEHNRLYWYRQTLGQGPEFLTYFQNEAQLEKSRLLSDRFSAERPKGSFSTLEIQRTEQGDSAMYLCASSPPGIPYEQYFGPGTRLTVT.

CDR3: CASSTYYEQYF. The CDR3 DNA reads TGTGCCAGCAGCACGTACTACGAGCAGTACTTC. V usage is TRBV28 and J usage is TRBJ2-7, with unresolved D. Germline V gene data show CDR1 as MDHEN and CDR2 as SYDVKM. V was clipped by 6 bases and J by 3 bases, with 6 bases between them. The CDR3 length is 11 residues.

This chain joins TRBV5-1 and TRBJ2-6, with D possibly being TRBD2 (7 bases). V lost 2 bases and J lost 4, with 10 bases in between. CDR3 length: 15 amino acids. The germline V gene encodes CDR1 SGHRS and CDR2 YFSETQ. CDR3 residues: CASSLGGVGANVLTF. CDR3 coding DNA: TGCGCCAGCAGCTTAGGGGGGGTCGGGGCCAACGTCCTGACTTTC.

The chain couples TRBV5-6 to TRBJ2-7, with D unresolved. This CDR3 is built from 14 residues. Germline loops: CDR1 SGHDT, CDR2 YYEEEE. The V end lost 0 bases, the J end lost 1 base, and 8 bases lay between the germline ends. The chain's CDR3 is CASSLGSRSYEQYF. The CDR3 nucleotides are TGTGCCAGCAGCTTGGGGAGCAGGTCCTACGAGCAGTACTTC.

The CDR3 is CASSSAGSYEQYF. CDR3 sequence (DNA): TGTGCCAGTAGTTCGGCAGGAAGCTACGAGCAGTACTTC. The chain joins TRBV19 to TRBJ2-7; D gene unclear. Deletions cut 5 bases from V and 3 bases from J, with 11 bases between. This CDR3 spans 13 amino acids. Germline V CDR1 and CDR2: LNHDA, SQIVND (reference sequence).

The chain is built from TRBV11-2 and TRBJ2-7; D may be TRBD2 (6 bases). This CDR3 comprises 12 residues. Germline lookup yields CDR1 SGHAT and CDR2 FQNNGV. V was shortened by 4 bases and J by 6 bases, with 10 bases between the two germline ends. The CDR3 loop reads CASSWDLFEQYF. The CDR3 DNA sequence: TGTGCCAGCAGCTGGGACTTATTCGAGCAGTACTTC.

CDR3 residues: CASSDFSYEQYF. The DNA for the CDR3 is TGCGCCAGCAGTGACTTTTCCTACGAGCAGTACTTC. The chain combines TRBV10-1 with TRBJ2-7; D not certain. The length of the CDR3 is 12 residues. V lost 3 bases, J lost 1 base, and 4 bases lay in between. Germline V lookup: CDR1 WNHNN, CDR2 SYGVQD (reference sequence).

The chain couples TRBV27 to TRBJ2-3; no definite D call. The CDR3 is 12 amino acids. CDR1 MNHEY and CDR2 SMNVEV come from the germline V gene (reference sequence). V lost 6 bases and J lost 6, with 10 bases in between. CDR3 loop: CASRRLGDTQYF. The CDR3 nucleotides are TGTGCCAGCAGGAGACTGGGGGATACGCAGTATTTT.

The V call is TRBV19, the J call TRBJ1-1; D is unclear. Trimming took 3 bases from V and 2 from J, leaving 7 bases between them. Germline V gives CDR1 LNHDA, CDR2 SQIVND (reference sequence). The CDR3 runs to 13 residues. The CDR3 DNA reads as TGTGCCAGTAGTATTTCACTAAACACTGAAGCTTTCTTT. Its translation is CASSISLNTEAFF.

This clone was observed a handful of times. This chain joins TRBV27 and TRBJ2-1; D remains unclear. The CDR3 consists of 13 residues. Trimming shortened V by 8 bases and J by 2 bases, and 10 bases separated the two germline ends. Germline loops: CDR1 MNHEY, CDR2 SMNVEV (reference sequence). This chain's CDR3 is CASALGAYNEQFF. The CDR3 bases are TGTGCCAGCGCCCTGGGCGCCTACAATGAGCAGTTCTTC.

The rearrangement joins TRBV7-9 to TRBJ2-5; TRBD1 is a possible D gene (5 bases). CDR3 length equals 16 residues. V was clipped by 0 bases and J by 2 bases, with 13 bases between them. Germline loops: CDR1 SEHNR, CDR2 FQNEAQ (reference sequence). The DNA for the CDR3 is TGTGCCAGCAGCTTAGCGATCTCAGGGCAACAAGAGACCCAGTACTTC. This codes for CASSLAISGQQETQYF.

This sequence joins TRBV7-8 and TRBJ1-1, with D possibly TRBD1 on 6 matching bases. Germline CDR1 SGHVS, CDR2 FQNEAQ. V lost 5 bases to trimming and J lost 1 base, with 11 bases between them. This CDR3 contains 14 residues. The CDR3 DNA sequence: TGTGCCAGCAGCCTATGGGACACGAACACTGAAGCTTTCTTT. This gives the protein CASSLWDTNTEAFF. The full variable domain, in which reference TRBV7-8 and TRBJ1-1 provide the parts outside the CDR3, is GAGVSQSPRYKVAKRGQDVALRCDPISGHVSLFWYQQALGQGPEFLTYFQNEAQLDKSGLPSDRFFAERPEGSVSTLKIQRTQQEDSAVYLCASSLWDTNTEAFFGQGTRLTVV.

The chain is built from TRBV14 and TRBJ1-1; 8 bases fit TRBD1. Germline V gene data show CDR1 as SGHDN and CDR2 as FVKESK. V lost 4 bases and J lost 4; bases outside the gene matches: 8. The CDR3 consists of 15 residues. The DNA for the CDR3 is TGTGCCAGCAGCCTATCAATACAGGGGGGCACTGAAGCTTTCTTT. This codes for CASSLSIQGGTEAFF.

The chain employs TRBV11-3 and TRBJ2-7; possible D gene TRBD1, 6 bases. The CDR3 is 14 amino acids. The V end was cut by 1 base, the J end by 0 bases, with 7 bases between. The germline gives CDR1 SGHNT, CDR2 YENEEA. The chain's CDR3 is CASSLGQDSYEQYF. The CDR3 DNA follows: TGTGCCAGCAGCTTAGGACAGGACTCCTACGAGCAGTACTTC.

The gene calls are TRBV6-1 and TRBJ2-7; 8 bases are shared with TRBD2. J gave up 3 bases and V 8 bases, and 12 bases lay outside the gene matches. Per the germline V gene, CDR1 is MNHNS and CDR2 is SASEGT. This CDR3 has 15 residues. The CDR3 sequence is CASVRNGRALYEQYF. The CDR3 DNA follows: TGTGCCAGCGTCCGGAACGGGAGGGCCCTCTACGAGCAGTACTTC.

V is TRBV7-9 and J is TRBJ2-5; 7 bases agree with TRBD2. The CDR3 spans 14 residues. The ends lost 5 bases at V and 4 bases at J; junction bases unmatched: 7. Germline-derived CDR1 and CDR2 are SEHNR and FQNEAQ (reference sequence). The CDR3 DNA reads as TGTGCCAGCAGCCCGAGACTAGCACCAGAGACCCAGTACTTC. Its translation: CASSPRLAPETQYF.

The rearrangement uses TRBV6-1 and TRBJ2-7; TRBD2 matches at 11 bases. Per germline, CDR1 MNHNS and CDR2 SASEGT. V gave up 5 bases and J gave up 1 base; unmatched junction bases: 1. The CDR3 covers 14 residues. The CDR3 reads CASSRLAGSYEQYF. Here the CDR3 DNA reads TGTGCCAGCAGTAGACTAGCGGGGTCCTACGAGCAGTACTTC.

The chain recombines TRBV7-9 with TRBJ2-7, with TRBD2 matching 10 bases. Germline trimming cut 6 bases from V and 7 bases from J; bases unmatched to any gene: 9. The CDR3 spans 14 residues. Germline V gives CDR1 SEHNR, CDR2 FQNEAQ (reference sequence). The CDR3 loop reads CASSSTSGTREQYF. CDR3 nucleotides: TGTGCCAGCAGTTCAACTAGCGGGACTCGGGAGCAGTACTTC. Using reference TRBV7-9 and TRBJ2-7 for the parts outside the CDR3, the full variable domain is DTGVSQNPRHKITKRGQNVTFRCDPISEHNRLYWYRQTLGQGPEFLTYFQNEAQLEKSRLLSDRFSAERPKGSFSTLEIQRTEQGDSAMYLCASSSTSGTREQYFGPGTRLTVT.

This rearrangement joins TRBV27 to TRBJ1-5; D gene ambiguous. This CDR3 contains 13 residues. V gave up 8 bases and J gave up 5 bases, with 13 bases separating them. From germline, CDR1 is MNHEY and CDR2 SMNVEV (reference sequence). The CDR3 spells CASGVWAYQPQHF. CDR3 DNA sequence: TGTGCCAGCGGGGTTTGGGCTTATCAGCCCCAGCATTTT.

V gene TRBV5-1 combines with J gene TRBJ2-5; the D gene is possibly TRBD2 (5 bases). The end of the DNA fits TRBJ2-7 better, so the J call may be wrong. Germline lookup yields CDR1 SGHRS and CDR2 YFSETQ. This CDR3 region has 14 residues. The CDR3 bases are TGCGCCAGCAGCTTGGAAGGGAGCTCCTACGAGCAGTACTTC. Its protein is CASSLEGSSYEQYF.

The chain combines TRBV9 with TRBJ2-5, with no clear D. CDR3 length: 13 residues. V lost 7 bases and J lost 5, with 15 bases in between. The germline V gene encodes CDR1 SGDLS and CDR2 YYNGEE. CDR3 in amino acids: CASGQPVEETQYF. The CDR3 DNA follows: TGTGCCAGCGGCCAACCGGTAGAGGAGACCCAGTACTTC.